This T cell receptor beta chain was identified during a study of cytomegalovirus exposure and HLA in healthy donors. Study as a whole: There were around 390 genotyped donors. Of these, 81% fell in the genetic ancestry cluster associated with self-reported Caucasian donors. The study's findings and limits: V- and J-gene trimming in TCR beta was tied to a missense DCLRE1C variant by an analysis performed later. Reported findings show TCR beta sequences accurately forecast HLA-A and HLA-B alleles in most subjects.

60 Vbeta and 13 Jbeta primers were used in PCR. Repertoires were generated with immunoSEQ multiplex PCR, while TCRdb's copy carries only in-frame clones and drops some. Here the sample spans some 130,000 clones, 75% to 85% being singletons. A remark on this clone: Its target is unknown.

V lost 6 bases and J 8 bases, leaving 19 bases between the germline ends. The CDR3 has 15 amino acids. Germline CDR1 is MNHEY and CDR2 is SMNVEV (reference sequence). The sequencing input was PBMCs. The V gene is TRBV27, the J gene TRBJ1-4; D is uncertain. This clonotype was sampled from a male donor in good health and CMV-seronegative. In nucleotides, the CDR3 is TGTGCCAGCAGCCGGAAGGACCAGGCGGGGGAAAAACTGTTTTTT. Translated: CASSRKDQAGEKLFF.